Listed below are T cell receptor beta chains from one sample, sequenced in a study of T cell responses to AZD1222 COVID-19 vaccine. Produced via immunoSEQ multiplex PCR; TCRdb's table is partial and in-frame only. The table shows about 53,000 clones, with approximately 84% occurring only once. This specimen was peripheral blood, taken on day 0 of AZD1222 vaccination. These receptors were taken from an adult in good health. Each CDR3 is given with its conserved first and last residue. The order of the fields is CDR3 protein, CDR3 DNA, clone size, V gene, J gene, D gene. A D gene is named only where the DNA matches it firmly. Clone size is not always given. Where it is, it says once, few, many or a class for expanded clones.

CDR3 protein: CASTKSTGELFF
CDR3 DNA: TGTGCCAGTACAAAGAGCACCGGGGAGCTGTTTTTT
clone size: -
V gene: TRBV19
J gene: TRBJ2-2
D gene: -

CDR3 protein: CSVPGQGIWGYTF
CDR3 DNA: TGCAGCGTCCCCGGGCAGGGGATTTGGGGCTACACCTTC
clone size: -
V gene: TRBV29-1
J gene: TRBJ1-2
D gene: -

CDR3 protein: CASIERRGPDQPQHF
CDR3 DNA: TGTGCCAGCATCGAACGGAGGGGGCCGGACCAGCCCCAGCATTTT
clone size: -
V gene: TRBV2
J gene: TRBJ1-5
D gene: TRBD1

CDR3 protein: CASMGGPDNQPQHF
CDR3 DNA: TGTGCCAGCATGGGGGGGCCAGACAATCAGCCCCAGCATTTT
clone size: -
V gene: TRBV7-9
J gene: TRBJ1-5
D gene: -

CDR3 protein: CASRDRGIMNTEAFF
CDR3 DNA: TGTGCCAGCAGGGACAGGGGTATTATGAACACTGAAGCTTTCTTT
clone size: -
V gene: TRBV3-1/TRBV3-2
J gene: TRBJ1-1
D gene: TRBD1

CDR3 protein: CASSLARGNRRTNYGYTF
CDR3 DNA: TGTGCCAGCAGCTTAGCCAGGGGGAACAGACGAACTAACTATGGCTACACCTTC
clone size: few
V gene: TRBV11-2
J gene: TRBJ1-2
D gene: TRBD1

CDR3 protein: CASSGLASGDYEQYF
CDR3 DNA: TGTGCCAGCAGTGGGCTGGCTAGCGGGGACTACGAGCAGTACTTC
clone size: -
V gene: TRBV2
J gene: TRBJ2-7
D gene: TRBD2

CDR3 protein: CASSIGSSSEKLFF
CDR3 DNA: TGTGCCAGTAGTATTGGCAGCTCCAGTGAAAAACTGTTTTTT
clone size: -
V gene: TRBV19
J gene: TRBJ1-4
D gene: -

CDR3 protein: CASSLLSGGGNTIYF
CDR3 DNA: TGTGCCAGCAGCTTACTGTCGGGGGGTGGAAACACCATATATTTT
clone size: -
V gene: TRBV7-2
J gene: TRBJ1-3
D gene: -

CDR3 protein: CASSTQGGTGELFF
CDR3 DNA: TGTGCCAGTAGCACACAGGGAGGCACCGGGGAGCTGTTTTTT
clone size: -
V gene: TRBV19
J gene: TRBJ2-2
D gene: -

CDR3 protein: CASSYGTVSYNEQFF
CDR3 DNA: TGTGCCAGCAGTTACGGGACCGTCTCCTACAATGAGCAGTTCTTC
clone size: -
V gene: TRBV6-5
J gene: TRBJ2-1
D gene: -

CDR3 protein: CASSLWLVLLSYNEQFF
CDR3 DNA: TGTGCCAGCAGCTTGTGGCTAGTGCTCCTCTCCTACAATGAGCAGTTCTTC
clone size: -
V gene: TRBV5-5
J gene: TRBJ2-1
D gene: -

CDR3 protein: CSVATGSRYNEQFF
CDR3 DNA: TGCAGCGTTGCAACAGGGTCCAGGTACAATGAGCAGTTCTTC
clone size: few
V gene: TRBV29-1
J gene: TRBJ2-1
D gene: -

CDR3 protein: CASSENLAGYEQFF
CDR3 DNA: TGTGCCAGCAGTGAGAATCTAGCGGGATATGAGCAGTTCTTC
clone size: -
V gene: TRBV2
J gene: TRBJ2-1
D gene: TRBD2

CDR3 protein: CASSIGHANYGYTF
CDR3 DNA: TGTGCCAGTAGTATTGGACACGCTAACTATGGCTACACCTTC
clone size: -
V gene: TRBV19
J gene: TRBJ1-2
D gene: -

CDR3 protein: CASRRGNTNSEAFF
CDR3 DNA: TGTGCCAGCCGTCGGGGCAATACTAACTCTGAAGCTTTCTTT
clone size: -
V gene: TRBV7-2
J gene: TRBJ1-1
D gene: -

CDR3 protein: CASGTDYNEQFF
CDR3 DNA: TGTGCCAGCGGGACAGATTACAATGAGCAGTTCTTC
clone size: -
V gene: TRBV12-3/TRBV12-4
J gene: TRBJ2-1
D gene: TRBD1

CDR3 protein: CASTLQGQPQHF
CDR3 DNA: TGTGCCAGCACCTTACAGGGTCAGCCCCAGCATTTT
clone size: -
V gene: TRBV28
J gene: TRBJ1-5
D gene: -

CDR3 protein: CASTLGASGDLMNTGELFF
CDR3 DNA: TGTGCCAGTACCCTAGGTGCTAGCGGTGATCTTATGAACACCGGGGAGCTGTTTTTT
clone size: -
V gene: TRBV19
J gene: TRBJ2-2
D gene: TRBD2

CDR3 protein: CASSRTKKFGYTF
CDR3 DNA: TGTGCCAGCAGCCGCACCAAGAAATTTGGCTACACCTTC
clone size: -
V gene: TRBV27
J gene: TRBJ1-2
D gene: -

CDR3 protein: CASSLDGRAVTGNTIYF
CDR3 DNA: TGTGCCAGCAGTTTGGACGGCAGGGCGGTTACTGGAAACACCATATATTTT
clone size: -
V gene: TRBV28
J gene: TRBJ1-3
D gene: -

CDR3 protein: CSVLPGLAETPMFF
CDR3 DNA: TGCAGCGTTCTACCGGGACTAGCGGAGACGCCCATGTTCTTC
clone size: -
V gene: TRBV29-1
J gene: TRBJ2-1
D gene: TRBD2

CDR3 protein: CASSAGNQPQHF
CDR3 DNA: TGTGCCAGCTCAGCTGGCAATCAGCCCCAGCATTTT
clone size: -
V gene: TRBV18
J gene: TRBJ1-5
D gene: -

CDR3 protein: CASSARRGSVETQYF
CDR3 DNA: TGTGCCAGCAGTGCGCGACGTGGGAGTGTTGAGACCCAGTACTTC
clone size: -
V gene: TRBV6-2/TRBV6-3
J gene: TRBJ2-5
D gene: -

CDR3 protein: CASSQVGSQETQYF
CDR3 DNA: TGTGCCAGCAGCCAAGTCGGGAGCCAAGAGACCCAGTACTTC
clone size: -
V gene: TRBV3-1/TRBV3-2
J gene: TRBJ2-5
D gene: -

CDR3 protein: CASSETANQPQHF
CDR3 DNA: TGTGCCAGCAGTGAAACAGCCAATCAGCCCCAGCATTTT
clone size: -
V gene: TRBV6-1
J gene: TRBJ1-5
D gene: -

CDR3 protein: CASSLGAGGTQYF
CDR3 DNA: TGTGCCAGCAGCTTAGGGGCCGGGGGGACCCAGTACTTC
clone size: -
V gene: TRBV11-3
J gene: TRBJ2-5
D gene: -

CDR3 protein: CATSRVPGELFF
CDR3 DNA: TGTGCCACCAGCAGAGTCCCCGGGGAGCTGTTTTTT
clone size: -
V gene: TRBV15
J gene: TRBJ2-2
D gene: -

CDR3 protein: CASRRAGVVSYEQYF
CDR3 DNA: TGTGCCAGCAGGCGAGCGGGAGTTGTGTCCTACGAGCAGTACTTC
clone size: many
V gene: TRBV6-5
J gene: TRBJ2-7
D gene: TRBD2

CDR3 protein: CASSLTASGSSADTQYF
CDR3 DNA: TGCGCCAGCAGCCTCACGGCTAGCGGGAGTAGCGCAGATACGCAGTATTTT
clone size: once
V gene: TRBV5-1
J gene: TRBJ2-3
D gene: TRBD2

CDR3 protein: CASSTEKRGRPQHF
CDR3 DNA: TGTGCCAGCAGTACCGAGAAAAGGGGGAGGCCCCAGCATTTT
clone size: -
V gene: TRBV6-2/TRBV6-3
J gene: TRBJ1-5
D gene: -

CDR3 protein: CASSPEEISSYEQYF
CDR3 DNA: TGTGCCAGCAGCCCCGAAGAGATTAGCTCCTACGAGCAGTACTTC
clone size: -
V gene: TRBV9
J gene: TRBJ2-7
D gene: -

CDR3 protein: CASSQDLVGEQFF
CDR3 DNA: TGTGCCAGCAGCCAAGATCTAGTCGGGGAGCAGTTCTTC
clone size: -
V gene: TRBV14
J gene: TRBJ2-1
D gene: -

CDR3 protein: CASSSPPQIDTQYF
CDR3 DNA: TGCGCCAGCAGCTCGCCCCCGCAGATAGATACGCAGTATTTT
clone size: -
V gene: TRBV5-1
J gene: TRBJ2-3
D gene: -

CDR3 protein: CASSALAGYNEQFF
CDR3 DNA: TGTGCCAGCAGTGCCCTAGCGGGTTACAATGAGCAGTTCTTC
clone size: few
V gene: TRBV2
J gene: TRBJ2-1
D gene: TRBD2

CDR3 protein: CASSFSGTRAEAFF
CDR3 DNA: TGTGCCAGCAGCTTCTCAGGGACGAGGGCTGAAGCTTTCTTT
clone size: -
V gene: TRBV7-8
J gene: TRBJ1-1
D gene: -

CDR3 protein: CASSFLRGADGYTF
CDR3 DNA: TGTGCCAGCAGCTTTTTGCGGGGGGCGGATGGCTACACCTTC
clone size: -
V gene: TRBV7-9
J gene: TRBJ1-2
D gene: -

CDR3 protein: CASSLGGGGETQYF
CDR3 DNA: TGTGCCAGCAGCTTAGGGGGGGGAGGAGAGACCCAGTACTTC
clone size: -
V gene: TRBV11-2
J gene: TRBJ2-5
D gene: TRBD2

CDR3 protein: CASSLGTSGVNYEQYF
CDR3 DNA: TGCGCCAGCAGCTTGGGGACTAGCGGGGTAAACTACGAGCAGTACTTC
clone size: -
V gene: TRBV5-1
J gene: TRBJ2-7
D gene: TRBD2

CDR3 protein: CASSPGTGEGEQYF
CDR3 DNA: TGTGCCAGCTCACCCGGGACAGGGGAGGGCGAGCAGTACTTC
clone size: -
V gene: TRBV18
J gene: TRBJ2-7
D gene: TRBD1

CDR3 protein: CASQGAGTTYEQYF
CDR3 DNA: TGTGCCAGCCAGGGGGCGGGGACTACCTACGAGCAGTACTTC
clone size: once
V gene: TRBV7-8
J gene: TRBJ2-7
D gene: -

CDR3 protein: CASSVGNPQETQYF
CDR3 DNA: TGTGCCAGCAGTGTGGGCAATCCCCAAGAGACCCAGTACTTC
clone size: -
V gene: TRBV2
J gene: TRBJ2-5
D gene: -

CDR3 protein: CASSQLAGPGELFF
CDR3 DNA: TGTGCCAGCAGCCAACTAGCGGGGCCCGGGGAGCTGTTTTTT
clone size: -
V gene: TRBV14
J gene: TRBJ2-2
D gene: TRBD2

CDR3 protein: CAWSVQGGVSQHF
CDR3 DNA: TGTGCCTGGAGTGTACAGGGGGGGGTGTCCCAGCATTTT
clone size: -
V gene: TRBV30
J gene: TRBJ1-5
D gene: TRBD1

CDR3 protein: CASSLMRAPTEAFF
CDR3 DNA: TGTGCCAGCAGCTTAATGAGGGCTCCCACTGAAGCTTTCTTT
clone size: -
V gene: TRBV11-2
J gene: TRBJ1-1
D gene: -

CDR3 protein: CASSLKDQRGSNYGYTF
CDR3 DNA: TGTGCCAGCAGCCTCAAGGATCAGAGGGGTTCTAACTATGGCTACACCTTC
clone size: -
V gene: TRBV11-2
J gene: TRBJ1-2
D gene: -

CDR3 protein: CASSQHYEQYF
CDR3 DNA: TGTGCCAGCAGTCAACACTACGAGCAGTACTTC
clone size: few
V gene: TRBV2
J gene: TRBJ2-7
D gene: -

CDR3 protein: CASKVGGSSYNEQFF
CDR3 DNA: TGTGCCAGTAAGGTGGGCGGGAGCTCCTACAATGAGCAGTTCTTC
clone size: -
V gene: TRBV19
J gene: TRBJ2-1
D gene: TRBD2

CDR3 protein: CASSRTIRSGTNYGYTF
CDR3 DNA: TGCGCCAGCAGCCGGACGATCCGGTCAGGCACTAACTATGGCTACACCTTC
clone size: -
V gene: TRBV4-1
J gene: TRBJ1-2
D gene: -

CDR3 protein: CAWSGTANTGELFF
CDR3 DNA: TGTGCCTGGTCAGGGACAGCAAACACCGGGGAGCTGTTTTTT
clone size: -
V gene: TRBV30
J gene: TRBJ2-2
D gene: TRBD1

CDR3 protein: CASSPPGAWQPQHF
CDR3 DNA: TGTGCCAGCAGTCCCCCCGGGGCATGGCAGCCCCAGCATTTT
clone size: -
V gene: TRBV28
J gene: TRBJ1-5
D gene: -

CDR3 protein: CASSEALRESTDTQYF
CDR3 DNA: TGTGCCAGCAGTGAAGCGCTTCGGGAGAGCACAGATACGCAGTATTTT
clone size: -
V gene: TRBV6-1
J gene: TRBJ2-3
D gene: -

CDR3 protein: CASSPALNSYEQYF
CDR3 DNA: TGTGCCAGCAGCCCCGCCCTGAATAGCTACGAGCAGTACTTC
clone size: -
V gene: TRBV11-2
J gene: TRBJ2-7
D gene: -